These T cell receptor beta chains were read from a single sample in a study of T cells in Graves' hyperthyroidism and ophthalmopathy. TCRdb re-derived calls from the multiplex PCR reads in MiXCR, one entry per CDR3 protein. Among over 300,000 distinct CDR3 sequences, roughly 13% were seen once, and the ten largest hold 30% to 40%. Sequencing was done on a sample of blood. The source is a woman aged 40-49 years with Graves' ophthalmopathy. CDR3s include the opening cysteine and the closing phenylalanine or tryptophan. The D gene is left open where the match is weak. Clone sizes are given selectively: once, few, many, or a class where the clone is expanded.

V	J	D	size	DNA	CDR3
TRBV9	TRBJ1-6	TRBD1	NA	TGTGCCAGCAGCGGTTCTAGGGGGACAGCATATTCACCCCTCCACTTT	CASSGSRGTAYSPLHF
TRBV12-3/TRBV12-4	TRBJ1-5	NA	many	TGTGCCAGCAGGTTACAGGGATGGGAGCCCCAGCATTTT	CASRLQGWEPQHF
TRBV30	TRBJ2-2	NA	few	TGTGCCTGGAGTGGTTTCCGGTCCGGGGAGCTGTTTTTT	CAWSGFRSGELFF
TRBV5-1	TRBJ2-1	TRBD1	many	TGCGCCAGCAGCACTCGACAGGGGTACTCCAATGAGCAGTTCTTC	CASSTRQGYSNEQFF
TRBV5-4	TRBJ2-3	NA	few	TGTGCCAGCAGCTTCGGGACTCCCGCAAGCACAGATACGCAGTATTTT	CASSFGTPASTDTQYF
TRBV7-2	TRBJ2-3	TRBD1	NA	TGTGCCAGCAGCTTTAGGACAGGGGCCTCACGGAGTACGCAGTATTTT	CASSFRTGASRSTQYF
TRBV7-3	TRBJ2-3	NA	NA	TGTGCCAGCAGCCCTTCGGGGACTCTCCCTCCCACAGATACGCAGTATTTT	CASSPSGTLPPTDTQYF
TRBV15	TRBJ2-5	TRBD2	many	TGTGCCACCAGCAGATCATTAGCGGGGGCCACCCAAGAGACCCAGTACTTC	CATSRSLAGATQETQYF
TRBV7-2	TRBJ1-1	NA	few	TGTGCCAGCAGCTTAGCGAAACATGGGACGGGAGCTTTCTTT	CASSLAKHGTGAFF
TRBV7-9	TRBJ1-1	TRBD1	NA	TGTGCCAGCAGGTCCAGGGGGCCGAACACTGAAGCTTTCTTT	CASRSRGPNTEAFF
TRBV7-9	TRBJ2-2	NA	NA	TGTGCCAGCAGCTTCAGGGGTACGGACACCGGGGAGCTGTTTTTT	CASSFRGTDTGELFF
TRBV5-4	TRBJ2-3	NA	few	TGTGCCAGCAGCTTGATCCACTCTAGCACAGATACGCAGTATTTT	CASSLIHSSTDTQYF
TRBV11-3	TRBJ2-2	NA	few	TGTGCCAGCAGCCCTAATACAGGAGGCACCGGGGAGCTGTTTTTT	CASSPNTGGTGELFF
TRBV27	TRBJ2-2	NA	few	TGTGCCAGCAGTTTCCGTGGGCGCGGGGAGCTGTTTTTT	CASSFRGRGELFF
TRBV11-3	TRBJ2-1	TRBD2	few	TGTGCCAGCAGCTTAGAAGCGGGGGGGGCTTACAATGAGCAGTTCTTC	CASSLEAGGAYNEQFF
TRBV19	TRBJ2-1	TRBD2	few	TGTGCCAGTAGTATAGGGGCGGGGGGTCGAAATGAGCAGTTCTTC	CASSIGAGGRNEQFF
TRBV2	TRBJ2-5	NA	many	TGTGCCAGCAAATGGGAGACCCAGTACTTC	CASKWETQYF
TRBV12-3/TRBV12-4	TRBJ2-1	NA	many	TGTGCCAGCAGTGTCGGAGGTTACAATGAGCAGTTCTTC	CASSVGGYNEQFF
TRBV10-2	TRBJ1-1	NA	many	TGCGCCAGCAGTGAGTCGCTCCCGCAGGGTGGAGCTTTCTTT	CASSESLPQGGAFF
TRBV2	TRBJ2-5	TRBD2	many	TGTGCCAGCAGTGAAGCGCTTCGGGGGGGCGACGAGACCCAGTACTTC	CASSEALRGGDETQYF
TRBV7-6	TRBJ2-2	TRBD2	few	TGTGCCAGCAGCTCGGCTGACTTGACTAGCGGGGCCGGGGAGCTGTTTTTT	CASSSADLTSGAGELFF
TRBV28	TRBJ2-7	TRBD2	many	TGTGCCAGCAGTAAACTAGCGGGGGGGCCCGTGGACGAGCAGTACTTC	CASSKLAGGPVDEQYF
TRBV20-1	TRBJ2-5	TRBD2	NA	TGCAGTGCACCGGAGGGCGGGAGGGAGACCCAGTACTTC	CSAPEGGRETQYF
TRBV20-1	TRBJ2-7	NA	few	TGCAGTGCTAGAGATGGGAGGAGGGCGTACGAGCAGTACTTC	CSARDGRRAYEQYF
TRBV5-6	TRBJ2-2	NA	few	TGTGCCAGCAGCTTTTTGTTTCAGAGATGGCCTGGGGGCACCGGGGAGCTGTTTTTT	CASSFLFQRWPGGTGELFF
TRBV5-6	TRBJ1-6	NA	NA	TGTGCCAGCAGCGTAGAAAGCTCCTATAATTCACCCCTCCACTTT	CASSVESSYNSPLHF
TRBV20-1	TRBJ2-7	NA	few	TGCAGTGCTACCTCCTCCCCCACCGAGCAGTACTTC	CSATSSPTEQYF
TRBV7-9	TRBJ1-2	NA	many	TGTGCCAGCAGCTTAGAGCCGGCCTATGGCTACACCTTC	CASSLEPAYGYTF
TRBV10-3	TRBJ2-7	NA	NA	TGTGCCATCAGTGAGTTCTCAGGGTCAAGTTTCTCCTACGAGCAGTACTTC	CAISEFSGSSFSYEQYF
TRBV12-3/TRBV12-4	TRBJ2-1	NA	many	TGTGCCAGCAGTGAAGGTCTGGGTACCTACAATGAGCAGTTCTTC	CASSEGLGTYNEQFF
TRBV3-1	TRBJ2-7	NA	many	TGTGCCAGCAAGTCTAGCACGGCCTACGAGCAGTACTTC	CASKSSTAYEQYF
TRBV2	TRBJ2-1	NA	many	TGTGCCACCCGCCGGGGTCAGGGCCGGTACAATGAGCAGTTCTTC	CATRRGQGRYNEQFF
TRBV16	TRBJ1-1	TRBD1	once	TGTGCCAGCAGCCAATCATACGGGACAGCCGACGCTTTCTTT	CASSQSYGTADAFF
TRBV15	TRBJ1-1	NA	few	TGTGCCACCAGCGGACCGTGGAACACTGAAGCTTTCTTT	CATSGPWNTEAFF
TRBV20-1	TRBJ1-6	NA	few	TGCAGTGCTACCGGTACGGGACACAAAAATTCACCCCTCCACTTT	CSATGTGHKNSPLHF
TRBV19	TRBJ2-7	NA	few	TGTGCCAGTAGTTCAGGCAGCACCTACGAGCAGTACTTC	CASSSGSTYEQYF
TRBV29-1	TRBJ2-7	TRBD2	many	TGCAGCGTTGATTGGGGGGGGAGCTCCTACGAGCAGTACTTC	CSVDWGGSSYEQYF
TRBV12-3/TRBV12-4	TRBJ1-1	NA	many	TGTGCCAGCAGTTCTCGGACTGAGAACACTGAAGCTTTCTTT	CASSSRTENTEAFF
TRBV5-1	TRBJ2-5	TRBD2	NA	TGCGCCAGCAGCACGGGACTAGCGGGGGGCTCAGGAGAGACCCAGTACTTC	CASSTGLAGGSGETQYF
TRBV6-1	TRBJ1-2	TRBD1	many	TGTGCCAGCGAGGGACAGTCACTTTCTAACTATGGCTACACCTTC	CASEGQSLSNYGYTF